The clone carrying this TCR beta chain was detected many times. Preparation of the TCRbeta library was carried out with unique molecular identifiers. TCRdb analysed the PCR reads with MiXCR anew, one entry per CDR3 protein. The sample holds some 250,000 distinct CDR3 sequences, 12% seen once. The data belong to a study of T-cell reconstitution after alpha-beta-depleted transplantation in children. The V gene end was trimmed by 6 bases and the J gene end by 4 bases; junction bases not matched to a gene: 9. The CDR3 has 14 amino acids. CDR1 MNHNS and CDR2 SASEGT come from the germline V gene. The specimen comprised PBMCs from the stem cell graft donor, sampled from the stem cell graft. The TCR was taken from a human donor who donated a stem cell graft to a child with acute lymphoblastic leukemia. The rearrangement uses TRBV6-1 and TRBJ2-7; 7 positions match TRBD2. The CDR3 DNA reads TGTGCCAGCAGACGGCAGCGGGGCGGTTACGAGCAGTACTTC. It yields the protein CASRRQRGGYEQYF.